The 32 T cell receptor beta chains below come from one sample, sequenced in a study of cytomegalovirus exposure and HLA in healthy donors. Amplification used 60 Vbeta primers and 13 Jbeta primers. Profiled with immunoSEQ multiplex PCR; TCRdb holds only in-frame clones, not every one. The sample consists of tens of thousands of clones, approximately 68% of them appearing once. Sample: PBMCs. The receptor set was obtained from a boy between 5 and 17 years old in good health and CMV-seropositive.

This clone was seen a few times. The chain's CDR3 is CASSPRDRGTDTQYF. The CDR3 coding sequence is TGTGCCAGCAGTCCCCGGGACAGGGGTACAGATACGCAGTATTTT. The V gene is TRBV7-9, the J gene TRBJ2-3; 10 bases map to TRBD1. The CDR3 extends over 15 amino acids. With 6 bases clipped from V and 3 bases from J, the junction kept 6 bases outside the gene matches. Germline V gene sequence: CDR1 SEHNR, CDR2 FQNEAQ (reference sequence).

This chain uses TRBV6-5 with TRBJ2-7; 11 bases agree with TRBD2. CDR3 length: 16 residues. The J segment lost 5 bases and the V segment lost 2 bases, leaving 8 bases of the junction unmatched. In germline, CDR1 is MNHEY, CDR2 SVGAGI. The CDR3: CASSYGPSGGSHEQYF. Here the CDR3 DNA reads TGTGCCAGCAGTTACGGTCCTAGCGGGGGGTCCCACGAGCAGTACTTC.

This rearrangement joins TRBV19 to TRBJ2-7, with 7 bases identical to TRBD2. The J segment lost 1 base and the V segment lost 3 bases, leaving 6 bases of the junction unmatched. The CDR3 contains 15 residues. CDR1 and CDR2 (germline): LNHDA, SQIVND (reference sequence). CDR3 sequence: CASSISPSGSYEQYF. The CDR3 DNA follows: TGTGCCAGTAGTATCTCTCCTAGCGGATCCTACGAGCAGTACTTC.

This chain uses TRBV20-1 with TRBJ1-1, with a weak D call TRBD1 (5 bases). The germline CDR1 and CDR2 sequences are DFQATT and SNEGSKA (reference sequence). The CDR3 is 10 amino acids. The CDR3: CSQGGGSSFF. The CDR3 DNA is TGCAGCCAGGGCGGGGGATCGTCTTTCTTT.

The chain recombines TRBV23-1 with TRBJ2-6; D might be TRBD1 (6 bases). TRBV23-1 is sorted into the ORF group, with uncertain function. The V end was cut by 8 bases, the J end by 0 bases, with 14 bases between. There are 16 residues in the CDR3. The CDR3 spells CASAPKGDSGANVLTF. Here the CDR3 DNA reads TGCGCCAGCGCCCCTAAGGGGGACTCTGGGGCCAACGTCCTGACTTTC.

This clone was detected only once. Here the CDR3 reads CASSRGQERNTEAFF. For the CDR3, the DNA is TGTGCCAGCAGCCGGGGACAGGAAAGGAACACTGAAGCTTTCTTT. J is TRBJ1-1 and V is TRBV6-5, with 8 bases fitting TRBD1. Trimming at V came to 6 bases and at J to 1 base, leaving 7 bases not matched to a gene. CDR3 length equals 15 residues. Germline-derived CDR1 and CDR2 are MNHEY and SVGAGI.

This chain joins TRBV4-2 and TRBJ2-3; perhaps TRBD1 as D (5 bases). This CDR3 spans 14 amino acids. V lost 0 bases and J lost 5, with 9 bases in between. CDR1 is LGHNA, CDR2 YNFKEQ, per germline. The CDR3 sequence: CASSQDVTGDTQYF. The CDR3 bases are TGTGCCAGCAGCCAAGACGTTACAGGAGATACGCAGTATTTT.

V and J are TRBV27 and TRBJ2-7, with 9 bases fitting TRBD2. Germline-derived CDR1 and CDR2 are MNHEY and SMNVEV (reference sequence). J lost 9 bases, V lost 3 bases, and 12 bases had no gene match. The CDR3 runs 15 residues. In DNA, the CDR3 is TGTGCCAGCAGTTTGCGGGGGGGCCCAATTCTCATGCAGTACTTC. Residues: CASSLRGGPILMQYF.

This clone was counted between two and nine times. The chain has TRBV4-2 and TRBJ2-2; 10 nucleotides match TRBD2. With 0 bases clipped from V and 4 bases from J, the junction kept 11 bases outside the gene matches. Germline V gene data show CDR1 as LGHNA and CDR2 as YNFKEQ. The CDR3 loop spans 19 amino acids. As DNA, the CDR3 is TGTGCCAGCAGCCAAGATCCCCCTAGCAGCGGGGGGGTCACCGGGGAGCTGTTTTTT. This codes for CASSQDPPSSGGVTGELFF.

The chain joins TRBV5-1 to TRBJ1-2; D is undetermined. CDR3 length: 15 residues. Trimming took off 0 bases at V and 0 bases at J, with 9 bases between the two ends. Germline V CDR1 and CDR2: SGHRS, YFSETQ. In DNA form, the CDR3 reads TGCGCCAGCAGCTTGGAGTTTACGGCTAACTATGGCTACACCTTC. Its translation: CASSLEFTANYGYTF.

The chain recombines TRBV2 with TRBJ1-4; maybe TRBD1 (6 bases). The V end was cut by 6 bases, the J end by 8 bases, with 13 bases between. The CDR3 loop spans 13 amino acids. The V gene's germline CDR1 is SNHLY and CDR2 FYNNEI. The CDR3 nucleotides are TGTGCCAGCAGGGCTCTGAGGGGGGAAAAACTGTTTTTT. Protein product: CASRALRGEKLFF.

The rearrangement joins TRBV5-1 to TRBJ2-1; 7 nucleotides line up with TRBD1. The germline V gene has CDR1 SGHRS and CDR2 YFSETQ. The CDR3 length is 13 residues. The V and J ends lost 4 bases and 4 bases, in that order; junction bases with no gene match: 2. The CDR3: CASSQQGYNEQFF. The CDR3 DNA sequence: TGCGCCAGCAGCCAACAGGGGTACAATGAGCAGTTCTTC.

J is TRBJ2-1 and V is TRBV5-1; 10 nucleotides match TRBD2. The CDR3 is 15 residues long. Germline V lookup: CDR1 SGHRS, CDR2 YFSETQ. V dropped 4 bases and J dropped 4; count of bases not matched to a gene: 5. The CDR3 bases are TGCGCCAGCAGCATAGGGACTAGCGAATACAATGAGCAGTTCTTC. Residues: CASSIGTSEYNEQFF.

This rearrangement joins TRBV5-1 to TRBJ2-7; D might be TRBD1 (6 bases). The CDR3 is made up of 12 amino acids. Germline V gives CDR1 SGHRS, CDR2 YFSETQ. The ends were cut back, 0 bases at V and 6 bases at J, with 7 bases in the middle. The CDR3 spells CASSLVGGEQYF. The DNA for the CDR3 is TGCGCCAGCAGCTTGGTAGGGGGCGAGCAGTACTTC.

This clone came up a few times. The genes are TRBV29-1 and TRBJ1-2; D is unclear. V dropped 7 bases and J dropped 4 bases, with 10 bases sitting between them. CDR1 and CDR2 from the germline V gene are SQVTM and ANQGSEA. This CDR3 spans 11 amino acids. The CDR3 sequence is CSGREGYGYTF. The CDR3 region has the DNA TGCAGCGGGAGGGAGGGCTATGGCTACACCTTC.

The gene calls are TRBV25-1 and TRBJ2-1, with D hard to call. The CDR3 loop spans 14 amino acids. Germline loops: CDR1 MGHDK, CDR2 SYGVNS. V lost 6 bases and J lost 0, with 9 bases in between. CDR3 residues: CASRALSSYNEQFF. The CDR3 nucleotides read TGTGCCAGCAGAGCCTTGAGCTCCTACAATGAGCAGTTCTTC. Supplemented by reference TRBV25-1 and TRBJ2-1, the full variable domain reads EADIYQTPRYLVIGTGKKITLECSQTMGHDKMYWYQQDPGMELHLIHYSYGVNSTEKGDLSSESTVSRIRTEHFPLTLESARPSHTSQYLCASRALSSYNEQFFGPGTRLTVL.

The chain joins TRBV6-6 to TRBJ2-1; 8 positions match TRBD2. V lost 5 bases, J lost 4 bases, and 7 bases stayed unmatched. Germline V CDR1 and CDR2: MNHNY, SVGAGI (reference sequence). This CDR3 contains 15 residues. The CDR3 spells CASSLSGNYYNEQFF. The CDR3 DNA follows: TGTGCCAGCAGTCTTAGCGGGAACTATTACAATGAGCAGTTCTTC.

This sequence joins TRBV6-1 and TRBJ1-5; D is unclear. CDR1 and CDR2 (germline): MNHNS, SASEGT. V shed 7 bases and J shed 4 bases, with 14 bases lying between them. The CDR3 has 14 residues. The CDR3 protein is CASTEGYLNQPQHF. In DNA, the CDR3 is TGTGCCAGCACTGAGGGCTATCTGAATCAGCCCCAGCATTTT.

The chain joins TRBV19 to TRBJ1-5, with 8 positions matching TRBD1. The ends lost 1 base at V and 5 bases at J; junction bases unmatched: 16. Germline CDR1 LNHDA, CDR2 SQIVND (reference sequence). The CDR3 loop spans 19 amino acids. For the CDR3, the DNA is TGTGCCAGTAGTATAGTACCCTCGACCACAGGGGGTAGGTATCAGCCCCAGCATTTT. Protein product: CASSIVPSTTGGRYQPQHF.

CDR3 residues: CASSRRTGWDTEAFF. The CDR3, as DNA: TGTGCCAGCAGCCGACGGACAGGGTGGGACACTGAAGCTTTCTTT. The genes are TRBV7-9 and TRBJ1-1; 8 bases fit TRBD1. V dropped 5 bases and J dropped 3; count of bases not matched to a gene: 8. CDR1 is SEHNR and CDR2 is FQNEAQ in the germline V gene (reference sequence). This CDR3 has 15 residues. The full variable domain, with the rest looked up from reference TRBV7-9 and TRBJ1-1, is DTGVSQNPRHKITKRGQNVTFRCDPISEHNRLYWYRQTLGQGPEFLTYFQNEAQLEKSRLLSDRFSAERPKGSFSTLEIQRTEQGDSAMYLCASSRRTGWDTEAFFGQGTRLTVV.

This chain uses TRBV7-8 with TRBJ2-7; 10 bases agree with TRBD1. Looked up from germline, CDR1 is SGHVS and CDR2 is FQNEAQ. This CDR3 is built from 17 residues. After removal of 2 bases from V and 4 bases from J, the junction contained 11 bases not matched to a gene. The CDR3 reads CASSLWILRDRGYEQYF. CDR3 sequence (DNA): TGTGCCAGCAGCTTATGGATCCTCCGGGACAGGGGATACGAGCAGTACTTC.

The chain uses TRBV7-9 and TRBJ2-3; D unresolved. Trimming cost V 5 bases and J 0 bases, with 6 bases left between them. From germline, CDR1 is SEHNR and CDR2 FQNEAQ (reference sequence). This CDR3 region has 13 residues. The CDR3 is CASSETSTDTQYF. The CDR3 coding sequence is TGTGCCAGCAGCGAAACTAGCACAGATACGCAGTATTTT.

The V call is TRBV30, the J call TRBJ1-1; D is ambiguous. The CDR3 is made up of 12 amino acids. V gave up 7 bases and J gave up 1 base, with 10 bases separating them. Per the germline V gene, CDR1 is GTSNPN and CDR2 is SVGIG (reference sequence). This CDR3 is CASGVGNTEAFF. The DNA of the CDR3 is TGTGCCTCCGGAGTGGGGAACACTGAAGCTTTCTTT.

The chain joins TRBV7-9 to TRBJ2-1, with D possibly matching TRBD1 (6 bases). The CDR3 is 16 amino acids. Germline-derived CDR1 and CDR2 are SEHNR and FQNEAQ (reference sequence). Trimming cost V 4 bases and J 0 bases, with 13 bases left between them. CDR3 coding DNA: TGTGCCAGCAGCTCTCAACAGGGTAGCTCCTACAATGAGCAGTTCTTC. Amino acids: CASSSQQGSSYNEQFF.

The J gene is TRBJ2-7, the V gene TRBV5-1, with 7 bases lining up with TRBD2. Unmatched junction bases numbered 5, after V lost 0 bases and J lost 2 bases. CDR3 size: 15 residues. The germline V gene encodes CDR1 SGHRS and CDR2 YFSETQ. In DNA, the CDR3 is TGCGCCAGCAGCTTGGTTTCGGGAGGAGCCTACGAGCAGTACTTC. Protein: CASSLVSGGAYEQYF. Together with reference TRBV5-1 and TRBJ2-7, the CDR3 gives the full variable domain: KAGVTQTPRYLIKTRGQQVTLSCSPISGHRSVSWYQQTPGQGLQFLFEYFSETQRNKGNFPGRFSGRQFSNSRSEMNVSTLELGDSALYLCASSLVSGGAYEQYFGPGTRLTVT.

Turning to this clone: The junction shows a germline mismatch at one end, possibly a read error. V and J are TRBV5-1 and TRBJ2-6; D is perhaps TRBD1 (5 bases). This CDR3 contains 15 residues. The germline CDR1 and CDR2 sequences are SGHRS and YFSETQ. The CDR3 loop reads CASRERPSGANVLPF. As DNA, the CDR3 is TGCGCCAGCAGGGAAAGGCCCTCTGGGGCCAACGTCCTGCCTTTC.

The chain links TRBV27 to TRBJ1-1; TRBD1 agrees at 7 bases. Germline V gene sequence: CDR1 MNHEY, CDR2 SMNVEV (reference sequence). CDR3 length: 15 residues. J gave up 7 bases and V 3 bases, and 11 bases lay outside the gene matches. CDR3 nucleotides: TGTGCCAGCAGTTTGGGGACAGCTCCACGGAATGAAGCTTTCTTT. Translated, it gives CASSLGTAPRNEAFF.

This clone was seen just once. V is TRBV7-9 and J is TRBJ2-7, with D possibly matching TRBD2 (5 bases). The CDR3 is made up of 12 amino acids. Germline values: CDR1 SEHNR, CDR2 FQNEAQ (reference sequence). Trimming left V 8 bases short and J 7 bases short, with 15 bases between. This CDR3 reads CASEGRGREQYF. In nucleotides, the CDR3 is TGTGCCAGCGAAGGACGGGGTAGGGAGCAGTACTTC.

This clone was picked up a small number of times. This rearrangement joins TRBV18 to TRBJ2-3; TRBD1 agrees at 10 bases. Germline CDR1 is KGHSH and CDR2 is LQKENI. This CDR3 has 17 residues. Germline trimming cut 6 bases from V and 1 base from J; bases unmatched to any gene: 10. The DNA of the CDR3 is TGTGCCAGCTCTCCGGGACAGGGGAATTACGGCACAGATACGCAGTATTTT. Protein product: CASSPGQGNYGTDTQYF.

This sequence joins TRBV4-1 and TRBJ1-1, with D unresolved. The germline V gene encodes CDR1 MGHRA and CDR2 YSYEKL. This CDR3 has 13 residues. The germline V and J ends were trimmed by 0 bases and 5 bases, with 7 bases remaining between them. This CDR3 reads CASSQDSGTEAFF. The CDR3 DNA reads TGCGCCAGCAGCCAAGATAGCGGGACTGAAGCTTTCTTT.

The chain combines TRBV13 with TRBJ1-2; no firm D call. Per germline, CDR1 PRHDT and CDR2 FYEKMQ (reference sequence). This CDR3 is 12 amino acids long. V lost 1 base to trimming and J lost 13 bases, with 13 bases between them. The CDR3 reads CASSLAAEWATF. The DNA of the CDR3 is TGTGCCAGCAGCTTAGCTGCAGAATGGGCCACCTTC.

The chain links TRBV11-2 to TRBJ2-3; 7 bases agree with TRBD1. Germline CDR1 is SGHAT and CDR2 is FQNNGV. This CDR3 is built from 16 residues. Losses at the gene ends were 4 bases for V and 0 bases for J; bases not matched to a gene: 7. CDR3 sequence reads: CASSSGTALSTDTQYF. The DNA for the CDR3 is TGTGCCAGCAGCTCCGGGACAGCTTTAAGCACAGATACGCAGTATTTT.